These 27 T cell receptor beta chains were all obtained from the same sample, sequenced in a study of cytomegalovirus exposure and HLA in healthy donors. This PCR relied on a set of 60 Vbeta primers and 13 Jbeta primers. The method was immunoSEQ multiplex PCR; TCRdb's version includes in-frame clones alone and lacks a portion of them. The sample has some 120,000 clones, about four fifths seen once. Sequences were obtained from PBMCs. The receptors shown here come from a young woman in good health and CMV-seropositive.

The J gene is TRBJ2-1, the V gene TRBV10-3, with a possible D match to TRBD1 (5 bases). Trimming pared 0 bases from V and 6 bases from J, leaving 9 bases between. The CDR3 covers 14 residues. Germline V lookup: CDR1 ENHRY, CDR2 SYGVKD. DNA for the CDR3: TGTGCCATCAGTGAGTCGAGCCAGGGCAATGAGCAGTTCTTC. Protein: CAISESSQGNEQFF.

J is TRBJ2-7 and V is TRBV25-1; D is unresolved. Trimming took 8 bases from V and 4 from J, leaving 15 bases between them. Germline values: CDR1 MGHDK, CDR2 SYGVNS. The CDR3 extends over 13 amino acids. CDR3 residues: CASLETYGYEQYF. In DNA form, the CDR3 reads TGTGCCAGCCTCGAAACCTACGGTTACGAGCAGTACTTC.

This clone showed up just once. The rearrangement links TRBV10-3 to TRBJ1-2; the match to TRBD1 covers 8 bases. With 3 bases clipped from V and 8 bases from J, the junction kept 8 bases outside the gene matches. The germline CDR1 and CDR2 sequences are ENHRY and SYGVKD. The CDR3 is made up of 14 amino acids. For the CDR3, the DNA is TGTGCCATCAGTGATTCGGACAGGGTGGGAGGCTACACCTTC. Protein: CAISDSDRVGGYTF.

The rearrangement links TRBV2 to TRBJ2-3; TRBD1 might be the D (6 bases). Germline loops: CDR1 SNHLY, CDR2 FYNNEI. The CDR3 sequence is 16 residues long. V dropped 6 bases and J dropped 4 bases, with 20 bases sitting between them. CDR3: CASSPRTATGADTQYF. CDR3 sequence (DNA): TGTGCCAGCAGCCCTAGGACAGCCACCGGGGCAGATACGCAGTATTTT. Full variable domain (missing parts from reference TRBV2 and TRBJ2-3): EPEVTQTPSHQVTQMGQEVILRCVPISNHLYFYWYRQILGQKVEFLVSFYNNEISEKSEIFDDQFSVERPDGSNFTLKIRSTKLEDSAMYFCASSPRTATGADTQYFGPGTRLTVL.

The V and J genes are TRBV7-9 and TRBJ2-7; 7 nucleotides agree with TRBD1. The CDR3 runs 15 residues. Trimming cost V 3 bases and J 1 base; bases outside gene matches: 6. Per the germline V gene, CDR1 is SEHNR and CDR2 is FQNEAQ (reference sequence). For the CDR3, the DNA is TGTGCCAGCAGCTTGGGGGACAGATTTTCCTACGAGCAGTACTTC. Its protein is CASSLGDRFSYEQYF.

This rearrangement joins TRBV5-6 to TRBJ2-3; D not certain. Germline CDR1 and CDR2: SGHDT and YYEEEE. The CDR3 totals 13 residues. V was pared by 2 bases and J by 1 base, with 5 bases between. CDR3 nucleotides: TGTGCCAGCAGCTTTTTCGGCACAGATACGCAGTATTTT. Protein sequence: CASSFFGTDTQYF.

The rearrangement joins TRBV28 to TRBJ1-5, with 9 positions matching TRBD1. Germline CDR1 reads MDHEN; CDR2 reads SYDVKM. The length of the CDR3 is 14 residues. J lost 4 bases, V lost 5 bases, and 3 bases had no gene match. The CDR3 reads CASSLGQGNQPQHF. The CDR3 DNA reads as TGTGCCAGCAGTCTCGGACAGGGGAATCAGCCCCAGCATTTT. Looking up the rest from reference TRBV28 and TRBJ1-5 gives the full variable domain: DVKVTQSSRYLVKRTGEKVFLECVQDMDHENMFWYRQDPGLGLRLIYFSYDVKMKEKGDIPEGYSVSREKKERFSLILESASTNQTSMYLCASSLGQGNQPQHFGDGTRLSIL.

The V gene is TRBV6-1, the J gene TRBJ2-5; D remains ambiguous. The length of the CDR3 is 12 residues. V was shortened by 8 bases and J by 1 base, with 8 bases between the two germline ends. In germline, CDR1 is MNHNS, CDR2 SASEGT. CDR3: CASLGVQETQYF. The CDR3 DNA is TGTGCCAGCCTTGGAGTCCAAGAGACCCAGTACTTC.

The J gene is TRBJ1-1, the V gene TRBV15; a weak D match, TRBD1 (6 bases). This CDR3 spans 16 amino acids. With 0 bases removed from V and 0 bases from J, the gap between germline ends came to 11 bases. From germline, CDR1 is LNHNV and CDR2 YYDKDF (reference sequence). The chain's CDR3 is CATSRDYGQLNTEAFF. The CDR3 region has the DNA TGTGCCACCAGCAGAGATTATGGACAGCTGAACACTGAAGCTTTCTTT.

For the CDR3, the DNA is TGTGCCAGCAGCTCCCTCCCGACAGGGATGATGTACTTC. Translating it yields CASSSLPTGMMYF. The genes are TRBV13 and TRBJ2-7, with 7 bases lining up with TRBD1. CDR3 length: 13 residues. Germline V gives CDR1 PRHDT, CDR2 FYEKMQ (reference sequence). V was clipped by 4 bases and J by 12 bases; unmatched bases: 12.

This sequence joins TRBV18 and TRBJ2-7; TRBD1 aligns across 7 bases. The ends lost 3 bases at V and 6 bases at J; junction bases unmatched: 11. This CDR3 region has 15 residues. Germline V gene sequence: CDR1 KGHSH, CDR2 LQKENI. CDR3 in DNA: TGTGCCAGCTCACCCTTGACAGGGTCCGTCGCCGAGCAGTACTTC. It encodes CASSPLTGSVAEQYF.

J is TRBJ2-2 and V is TRBV5-1, with TRBD1 identical over 8 bases. The V gene's germline CDR1 is SGHRS and CDR2 YFSETQ. The CDR3 length is 14 residues. Unmatched junction bases numbered 5, after V lost 4 bases and J lost 6 bases. The CDR3 DNA is TGCGCCAGCAGCCGAAAACAGGGGGCCGGGGAGCTGTTTTTT. It specifies CASSRKQGAGELFF.

This chain joins TRBV10-3 and TRBJ2-4, with TRBD2 matching 8 bases. The CDR3 is 14 residues long. The J segment lost 7 bases and the V segment lost 0 bases, leaving 2 bases of the junction unmatched. Germline V gene data show CDR1 as ENHRY and CDR2 as SYGVKD. The CDR3 reads CAISESSGTNIQYF. The DNA for the CDR3 is TGTGCCATCAGTGAGTCTAGCGGGACGAACATTCAGTACTTC.

This clone appeared a few times. V gene TRBV4-1 combines with J gene TRBJ1-1; tentatively, D is TRBD1 (6 bases). CDR1 is MGHRA and CDR2 is YSYEKL in the germline V gene. The CDR3 runs 15 residues. Trimming shortened V by 0 bases and J by 1 base, and 9 bases separated the two germline ends. The CDR3: CASSQDGGRNTEAFF. DNA of the CDR3: TGCGCCAGCAGCCAAGACGGGGGGCGGAACACTGAAGCTTTCTTT.

This chain joins TRBV6-4 and TRBJ1-5, with D uncertain. Trimming stripped 9 bases from V and 0 bases from J, with 6 bases between. Germline CDR1 reads MRHNA; CDR2 reads SNTAGT. There are 12 residues in the CDR3. The CDR3 DNA reads TGTGCCAGGGGCTATAGCAATCAGCCCCAGCATTTT. This translates into CARGYSNQPQHF.

This clone showed up just a few times. The chain recombines TRBV9 with TRBJ2-3; 10 bases fit TRBD1. The J segment lost 3 bases and the V segment lost 3 bases, leaving 4 bases of the junction unmatched. In germline, CDR1 is SGDLS, CDR2 YYNGEE. This CDR3 is 15 amino acids long. CDR3 loop: CASSAQGQGTDTQYF. CDR3 coding DNA: TGTGCCAGCAGCGCGCAGGGACAGGGGACAGATACGCAGTATTTT.

The CDR3 bases are TGTGCCAGCAGCCCGGGACAGTCTTACACCTTC. Translated, it gives CASSPGQSYTF. The genes are TRBV5-4 and TRBJ1-2, with TRBD1 matching 7 bases. The CDR3 has 11 residues. The V segment lost 4 bases and the J segment 11 bases; nucleotides outside the gene matches: 5. Germline V gene sequence: CDR1 SGHNT, CDR2 YYREEE (reference sequence). Together with reference TRBV5-4 and TRBJ1-2, the CDR3 gives the full variable domain: ETGVTQSPTHLIKTRGQQVTLRCSSQSGHNTVSWYQQALGQGPQFIFQYYREEENGRGNFPPRFSGLQFPNYSSELNVNALELDDSALYLCASSPGQSYTFGSGTRLTVV.

J is TRBJ2-5 and V is TRBV14; 12 bases agree with TRBD2. Unmatched junction bases numbered 10, after V lost 6 bases and J lost 5 bases. This CDR3 has 16 residues. Germline values: CDR1 SGHDN, CDR2 FVKESK. The CDR3 loop reads CASSPLTSGSRETQYF. The CDR3 DNA follows: TGTGCCAGCAGTCCCTTGACTAGCGGGAGTAGGGAGACCCAGTACTTC. The variable domain in full, completed from reference TRBV14 and TRBJ2-5, reads EAGVTQFPSHSVIEKGQTVTLRCDPISGHDNLYWYRRVMGKEIKFLLHFVKESKQDESGMPNNRFLAERTGGTYSTLKVQPAELEDSGVYFCASSPLTSGSRETQYFGPGTRLLVL.

The chain recombines TRBV19 with TRBJ1-2; 7 bases match TRBD1. J was trimmed by 6 bases and V by 7 bases; bases with no gene match: 20. Germline V CDR1 and CDR2: LNHDA, SQIVND (reference sequence). The CDR3 covers 17 residues. The CDR3 coding sequence is TGTGCCAGTACCCTGACAGGGCGGTCGGTAATGGGCCATGGCTACACCTTC. Encoded protein: CASTLTGRSVMGHGYTF.

The chain carries TRBV5-1 and TRBJ2-1; D remains ambiguous. V was pared by 4 bases and J by 0 bases, with 11 bases between. Germline V gene sequence: CDR1 SGHRS, CDR2 YFSETQ. CDR3 length: 15 residues. This CDR3 is CASSTTQSSYNEQFF. CDR3 DNA sequence: TGCGCCAGCAGCACGACTCAGAGCTCCTACAATGAGCAGTTCTTC. The full variable domain, its missing parts supplied by reference TRBV5-1 and TRBJ2-1, is KAGVTQTPRYLIKTRGQQVTLSCSPISGHRSVSWYQQTPGQGLQFLFEYFSETQRNKGNFPGRFSGRQFSNSRSEMNVSTLELGDSALYLCASSTTQSSYNEQFFGPGTRLTVL.

The chain combines TRBV6-5 with TRBJ2-7, with a tentative D call TRBD1 (5 bases). Germline V gives CDR1 MNHEY, CDR2 SVGAGI. The CDR3 sequence is 14 residues long. Deletions cut 0 bases from V and 5 bases from J, with 11 bases between. CDR3 sequence: CASSYSGVGHEQYF. The CDR3 region has the DNA TGTGCCAGCAGTTACTCAGGGGTCGGACACGAGCAGTACTTC.

The V and J genes are TRBV5-1 and TRBJ1-2, with D perhaps matching TRBD1 (5 bases). V was trimmed by 3 bases and J by 0 bases, leaving 21 bases between them. The germline V gene encodes CDR1 SGHRS and CDR2 YFSETQ. The CDR3 totals 18 residues. The CDR3 DNA sequence: TGCGCCAGCAGCTCCCAGGGAGGGATGGAGGGTGCTAACTATGGCTACACCTTC. As protein: CASSSQGGMEGANYGYTF.

The J gene is TRBJ1-1, the V gene TRBV9, with 7 bases that match TRBD1. This CDR3 is built from 15 residues. V lost 4 bases to trimming and J lost 1 base; unmatched junction nucleotides: 7. CDR1 and CDR2 from the germline V gene are SGDLS and YYNGEE. DNA for the CDR3: TGTGCCAGCAGCATATCCGGGACAGCGAACACTGAAGCTTTCTTT. This gives the protein CASSISGTANTEAFF.

This clone was picked up one time. No DNA is shown, since the ends of the CDR3 on it are uncertain; the CDR3 is the one TCRdb lists. The chain carries TRBV30 and TRBJ1-2; TRBD1 reflects the table's D call only, with no check against the DNA. The CDR3 region is 12 residues in length, termini included. The germline gives CDR1 GTSNPN, CDR2 SVGIG (reference sequence). CDR3 sequence: CAWAQGANGYPF.

As to this clone: An end of the junction does not agree with germline; a read error may underlie this. This chain connects TRBV7-9 to TRBJ2-5; 9 positions match TRBD2. Germline CDR1 reads SEHNR; CDR2 reads FQNEAQ (reference sequence). The CDR3 contains 14 residues. CDR3 bases: TGTTCCAGCACCTCTAGCGGGATCCAAGAGACCCAGTACTTC. It codes for CSSTSSGIQETQYF. Complete variable domain (other parts from reference TRBV7-9 and TRBJ2-5): DTGVSQNPRHKITKRGQNVTFRCDPISEHNRLYWYRQTLGQGPEFLTYFQNEAQLEKSRLLSDRFSAERPKGSFSTLEIQRTEQGDSAMYLCSSTSSGIQETQYFGPGTRLLVL.

The chain carries TRBV19 and TRBJ2-2, with D tentatively TRBD1 (5 bases). Germline CDR1 LNHDA, CDR2 SQIVND (reference sequence). The CDR3 is 14 amino acids. The V and J ends lost 10 bases and 7 bases respectively, with 19 bases between them. In DNA form, the CDR3 reads TGTGCCAAACCAAGGGGAAAAGGGGACGGGGAGCTGTTTTTT. This gives the protein CAKPRGKGDGELFF.

A remark on this clone: Relative to the germline gene, one junction end is altered; a read error may explain this. This chain joins TRBV7-9 and TRBJ2-3; 13 positions match TRBD2. The length of the CDR3 is 15 residues. Germline V gives CDR1 SEHNR, CDR2 FQNEAQ (reference sequence). The CDR3 DNA sequence: TGTTCCAGCAGCCCGGGACTAGCGGGACCAGATACGCAGTATTTT. Protein sequence: CSSSPGLAGPDTQYF. Looking up the rest from reference TRBV7-9 and TRBJ2-3 gives the full variable domain: DTGVSQNPRHKITKRGQNVTFRCDPISEHNRLYWYRQTLGQGPEFLTYFQNEAQLEKSRLLSDRFSAERPKGSFSTLEIQRTEQGDSAMYLCSSSPGLAGPDTQYFGPGTRLTVL.